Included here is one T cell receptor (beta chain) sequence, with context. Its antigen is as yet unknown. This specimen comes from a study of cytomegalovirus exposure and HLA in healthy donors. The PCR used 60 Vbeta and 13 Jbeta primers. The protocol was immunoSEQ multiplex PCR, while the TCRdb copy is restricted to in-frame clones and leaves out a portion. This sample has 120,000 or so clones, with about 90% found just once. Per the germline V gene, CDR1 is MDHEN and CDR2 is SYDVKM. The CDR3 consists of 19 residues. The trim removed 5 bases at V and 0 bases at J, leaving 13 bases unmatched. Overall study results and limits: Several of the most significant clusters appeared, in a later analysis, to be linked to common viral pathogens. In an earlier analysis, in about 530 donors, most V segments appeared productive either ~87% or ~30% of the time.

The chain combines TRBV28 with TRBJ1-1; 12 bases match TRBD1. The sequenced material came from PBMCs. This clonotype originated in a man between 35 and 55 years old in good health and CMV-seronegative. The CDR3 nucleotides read TGTGCCAGCAGTCTCCTCGGGACAGGGGGCTCCGGATTGAACACTGAAGCTTTCTTT. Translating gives CASSLLGTGGSGLNTEAFF.